This paragraph covers one T cell receptor (beta chain) sequence. This entry is derived from a study of shared clonotypes between healthy human individuals. This table comes from immunoSEQ multiplex PCR, and its TCRdb copy is limited to in-frame clones, with some not included. The sample lists around 500,000 clones; more than 75% were seen once. CDR1 and CDR2 from the germline V gene are SGHTA and FQGTGA. The V and J ends lost 5 bases and 5 bases respectively, with 16 bases between them. The CDR3 sequence is 14 residues long. The rearrangement uses TRBV7-3 and TRBJ2-7; D is unresolved. This clonotype originated in a woman between 40 and 55 years old in good health. Some clones in this sample may be carry-over from other donors' samples. Sequencing was performed on PBMCs. The CDR3 nucleotides read TGTGCCAGCAGCCCCACACCCCGGGCTAACGAGCAGTACTTC. It is translated as CASSPTPRANEQYF.